This TCR beta chain was sequenced during a study of T-cell reconstitution after alpha-beta-depleted transplantation in children. The library targeted TCRbeta and was prepared with unique molecular identifiers. TCRdb reprocessed the PCR reads via MiXCR and lists one record per CDR3 protein. The data hold 640,000 or so distinct CDR3 sequences, with approximately 16% observed a single time. This clonotype was counted ten times or more. Trimming removed 5 bases from V and 11 bases from J; junction bases left unmatched: 10. This CDR3 spans 15 amino acids. The gene calls are TRBV12-3 or TRBV12-4 and TRBJ1-6; 9 nucleotides align to TRBD1. The specimen was PBMCs from the stem cell graft donor, collected from the stem cell graft. This clonotype originated in a human donor who donated a stem cell graft to a child with acute myeloid leukemia. CDR3 nucleotides: TGTGCCAGCAGTCCGGGGACAGGGAAGGATCCACCCCTCCACTTT. The encoded protein is CASSPGTGKDPPLHF.